This TCR beta chain was captured in a study of identical twins. Using its own MiXCR run on the 5' RACE reads, TCRdb lists one record per CDR3 protein. The sample lists roughly 220,000 distinct CDR3 sequences; approximately 5.9% were seen once. This clonotype came up many times. This same sample was also part of a study on T cells expressing NK-cell markers. From that study: Sorted CD3+CD56+NKG2C+, CD3+CD56+NKG2C- and CD3+CD56-NKG2C+ T-cell subsets were beta-chain profiled. The HCMV specificity of the expanded NKG2C+ T cell clones stayed unresolved.

The specimen sequenced was CD8+ T cells sorted from blood. This receptor was obtained from a woman aged 18-29 years in good health.

CDR3 coding DNA: TGTGCCAGCCGAGGGAGGAATGAGCAGTTCTTC. Translating it yields CASRGRNEQFF. The J gene is TRBJ2-1, the V gene TRBV2; D perhaps matches TRBD2 (6 bases). Germline values: CDR1 SNHLY, CDR2 FYNNEI. The CDR3 contains 11 residues. The V end was cut by 8 bases, the J end by 7 bases, with 9 bases between.